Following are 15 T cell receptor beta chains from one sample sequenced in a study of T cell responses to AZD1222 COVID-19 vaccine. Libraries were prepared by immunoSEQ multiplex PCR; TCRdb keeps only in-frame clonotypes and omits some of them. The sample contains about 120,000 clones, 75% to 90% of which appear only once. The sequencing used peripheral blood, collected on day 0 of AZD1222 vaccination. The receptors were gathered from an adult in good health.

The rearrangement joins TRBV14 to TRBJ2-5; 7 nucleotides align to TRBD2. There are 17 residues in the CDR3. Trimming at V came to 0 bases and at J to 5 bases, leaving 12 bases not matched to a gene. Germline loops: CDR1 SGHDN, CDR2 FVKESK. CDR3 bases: TGTGCCAGCAGCCAAGATCCTCCTCAAGCGGGGCTGGAGACCCAGTACTTC. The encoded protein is CASSQDPPQAGLETQYF.

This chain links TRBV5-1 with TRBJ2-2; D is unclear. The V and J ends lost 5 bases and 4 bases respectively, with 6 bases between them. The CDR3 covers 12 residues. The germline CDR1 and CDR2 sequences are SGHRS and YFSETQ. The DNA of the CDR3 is TGCGCCAGCAGGAGCCCCACCGGGGAGCTGTTTTTT. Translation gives CASRSPTGELFF.

The CDR3 sequence is CASSLGTGGRLNYGYTF. Here the CDR3 DNA reads TGTGCCAGCAGCCTGGGGACAGGGGGCCGCCTTAACTATGGCTACACCTTC. The chain links TRBV5-6 to TRBJ1-2; 12 nucleotides line up with TRBD1. The germline V gene has CDR1 SGHDT and CDR2 YYEEEE. The CDR3 length is 17 residues. Losses at the gene ends were 4 bases for V and 1 base for J; bases not matched to a gene: 8.

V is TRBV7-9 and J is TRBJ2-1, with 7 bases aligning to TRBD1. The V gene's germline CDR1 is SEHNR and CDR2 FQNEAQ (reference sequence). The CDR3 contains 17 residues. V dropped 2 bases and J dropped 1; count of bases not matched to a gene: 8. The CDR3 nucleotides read TGTGCCAGCAGCTTACCCATAGGACAGGTTTCCTACAATGAGCAGTTCTTC. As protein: CASSLPIGQVSYNEQFF.

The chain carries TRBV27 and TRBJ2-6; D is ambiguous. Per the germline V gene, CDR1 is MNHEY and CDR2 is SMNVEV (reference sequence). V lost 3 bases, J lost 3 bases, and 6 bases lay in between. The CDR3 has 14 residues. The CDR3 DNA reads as TGTGCCAGCAGTTTTGGCTTTGGGGCCAACGTCCTGACTTTC. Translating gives CASSFGFGANVLTF. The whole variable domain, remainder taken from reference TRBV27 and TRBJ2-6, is EAQVTQNPRYLITVTGKKLTVTCSQNMNHEYMSWYRQDPGLGLRQIYYSMNVEVTDKGDVPEGYKVSRKEKRNFPLILESPSPNQTSLYFCASSFGFGANVLTFGAGSRLTVL.

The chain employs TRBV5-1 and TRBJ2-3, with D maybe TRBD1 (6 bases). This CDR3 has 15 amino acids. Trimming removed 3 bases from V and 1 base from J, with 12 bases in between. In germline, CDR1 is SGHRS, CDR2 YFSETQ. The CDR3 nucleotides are TGCGCCAGCAGCTCACAGGGCAGTGGCACAGATACGCAGTATTTT. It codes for CASSSQGSGTDTQYF.

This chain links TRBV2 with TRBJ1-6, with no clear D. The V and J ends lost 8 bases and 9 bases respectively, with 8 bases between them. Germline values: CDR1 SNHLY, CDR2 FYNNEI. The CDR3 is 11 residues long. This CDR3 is CASEGVSPLHF. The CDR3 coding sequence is TGTGCCAGCGAGGGAGTTTCACCCCTCCACTTT.

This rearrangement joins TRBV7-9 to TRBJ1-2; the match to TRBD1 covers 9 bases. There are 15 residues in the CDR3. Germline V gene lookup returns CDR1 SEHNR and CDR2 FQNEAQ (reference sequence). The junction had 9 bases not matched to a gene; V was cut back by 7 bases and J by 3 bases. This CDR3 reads CASNPYRDRDYGYTF. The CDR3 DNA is TGTGCCAGCAACCCGTACCGGGACAGGGACTATGGCTACACCTTC. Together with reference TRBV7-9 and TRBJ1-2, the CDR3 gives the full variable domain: DTGVSQNPRHKITKRGQNVTFRCDPISEHNRLYWYRQTLGQGPEFLTYFQNEAQLEKSRLLSDRFSAERPKGSFSTLEIQRTEQGDSAMYLCASNPYRDRDYGYTFGSGTRLTVV.

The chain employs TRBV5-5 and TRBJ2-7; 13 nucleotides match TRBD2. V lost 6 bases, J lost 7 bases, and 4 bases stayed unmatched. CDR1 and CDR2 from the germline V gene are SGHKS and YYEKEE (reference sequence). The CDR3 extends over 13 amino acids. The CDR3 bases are TGTGCCAGCAAGGGACTAGCGGGACTTGAGCAGTACTTC. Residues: CASKGLAGLEQYF.

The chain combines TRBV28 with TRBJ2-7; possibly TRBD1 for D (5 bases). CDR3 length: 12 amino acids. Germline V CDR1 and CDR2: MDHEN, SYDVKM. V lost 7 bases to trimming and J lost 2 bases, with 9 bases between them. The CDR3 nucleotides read TGTGCCAGCACTTGGGGCGCCTACGAGCAGTACTTC. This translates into CASTWGAYEQYF.

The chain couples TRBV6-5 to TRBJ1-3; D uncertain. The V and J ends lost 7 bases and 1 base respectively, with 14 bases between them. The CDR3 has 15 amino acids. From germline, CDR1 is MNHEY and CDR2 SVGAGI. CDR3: CASNTPKQSGNTIYF. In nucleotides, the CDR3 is TGTGCCAGCAATACCCCGAAGCAGTCTGGAAACACCATATATTTT.

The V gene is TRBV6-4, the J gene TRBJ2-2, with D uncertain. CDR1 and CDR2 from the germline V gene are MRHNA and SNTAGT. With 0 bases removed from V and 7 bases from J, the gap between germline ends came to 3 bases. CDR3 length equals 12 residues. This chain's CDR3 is CASSDSGGELFF. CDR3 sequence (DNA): TGTGCCAGCAGTGACTCGGGCGGGGAGCTGTTTTTT.

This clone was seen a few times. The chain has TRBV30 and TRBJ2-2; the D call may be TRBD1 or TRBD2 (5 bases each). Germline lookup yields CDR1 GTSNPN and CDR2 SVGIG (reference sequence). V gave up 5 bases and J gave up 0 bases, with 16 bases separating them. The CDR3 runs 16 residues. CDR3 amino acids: CAWAESGTSNTGELFF. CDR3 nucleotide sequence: TGTGCCTGGGCGGAGTCGGGGACGTCGAACACCGGGGAGCTGTTTTTT.

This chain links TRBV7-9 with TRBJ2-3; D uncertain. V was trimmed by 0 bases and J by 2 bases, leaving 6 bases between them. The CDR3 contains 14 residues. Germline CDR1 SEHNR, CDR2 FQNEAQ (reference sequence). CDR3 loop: CASSLAAFTDTQYF. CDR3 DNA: TGTGCCAGCAGCTTAGCGGCCTTCACAGATACGCAGTATTTT.

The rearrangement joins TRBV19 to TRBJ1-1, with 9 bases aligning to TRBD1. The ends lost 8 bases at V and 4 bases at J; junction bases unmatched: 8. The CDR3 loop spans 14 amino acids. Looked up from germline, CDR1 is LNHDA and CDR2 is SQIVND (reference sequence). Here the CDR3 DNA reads TGTGCCAGTGAACAGGGGGCGGTTAGCACTGAAGCTTTCTTT. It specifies CASEQGAVSTEAFF. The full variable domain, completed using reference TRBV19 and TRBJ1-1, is DGGITQSPKYLFRKEGQNVTLSCEQNLNHDAMYWYRQDPGQGLRLIYYSQIVNDFQKGDIAEGYSVSREKKESFPLTVTSAQKNPTAFYLCASEQGAVSTEAFFGQGTRLTVV.